The 8 T cell receptor beta chains in this list originate from one sample, sequenced in a study of blood T cell repertoires in COVID-19. Generated by immunoSEQ multiplex PCR, the TCRdb table keeps only in-frame clones and is missing some. The profile shows approximately 200,000 clones, roughly four fifths of them singletons. Specimen: PBMCs or T cells enriched from blood (not recorded which). These receptors came from a man between 35 and 55 years old who had recovered from COVID-19.

This clone was observed a few times. The chain links TRBV5-1 to TRBJ1-4; perhaps TRBD1 as D (6 bases). The CDR3 has 14 residues. Looked up from germline, CDR1 is SGHRS and CDR2 is YFSETQ. With 1 base removed from V and 8 bases from J, the gap between germline ends came to 12 bases. CDR3 in amino acids: CASSLMSGEEKLFF. The CDR3 DNA follows: TGCGCCAGCAGCTTGATGTCAGGGGAAGAAAAACTGTTTTTT.

This chain uses TRBV12-3 or TRBV12-4 with TRBJ2-7, with a weak D call TRBD2 (5 bases). This CDR3 has 12 amino acids. The germline V and J ends were trimmed by 4 bases and 3 bases, with 7 bases remaining between them. CDR3 sequence reads: CASSSGNYEQYV. CDR3 DNA sequence: TGTGCCAGCAGTTCGGGAAACTACGAGCAGTACGTC.

This chain uses TRBV6-5 with TRBJ1-2; no reliable D call. The CDR3 spans 15 residues. V lost 7 bases to trimming and J lost 1 base, with 16 bases between them. Looked up from germline, CDR1 is MNHEY and CDR2 is SVGAGI. The CDR3 DNA reads TGTGCCAGCAATCCACCCCATGGAGATAACTATGGCTACACCTTC. Residues: CASNPPHGDNYGYTF.

The chain employs TRBV19 and TRBJ1-5; TRBD1 might be the D (6 bases). V was clipped by 4 bases and J by 2 bases, with 15 bases between them. The germline CDR1 and CDR2 sequences are LNHDA and SQIVND (reference sequence). The CDR3 extends over 16 amino acids. Here the CDR3 reads CASSKTGSGGNQPQHF. The CDR3 DNA is TGTGCCAGTAGTAAGACAGGTTCTGGGGGCAATCAGCCCCAGCATTTT. Using reference TRBV19 and TRBJ1-5 for the parts outside the CDR3, the full variable domain is DGGITQSPKYLFRKEGQNVTLSCEQNLNHDAMYWYRQDPGQGLRLIYYSQIVNDFQKGDIAEGYSVSREKKESFPLTVTSAQKNPTAFYLCASSKTGSGGNQPQHFGDGTRLSIL.

V gene TRBV5-1 combines with J gene TRBJ1-1; the match to TRBD1 covers 8 bases. Per germline, CDR1 SGHRS and CDR2 YFSETQ. With 4 bases clipped from V and 0 bases from J, the junction kept 8 bases outside the gene matches. The CDR3 contains 16 residues. The CDR3 is CASSTQTGALNTEAFF. The CDR3, as DNA: TGCGCCAGCAGCACCCAGACAGGGGCCCTGAACACTGAAGCTTTCTTT.

The V call is TRBV29-1, the J call TRBJ1-2; TRBD1 agrees at 7 bases. V shed 8 bases and J 4 bases; nucleotides not matched to a gene: 10. The CDR3 totals 13 residues. In germline, CDR1 is SQVTM, CDR2 ANQGSEA. CDR3 amino acids: CSSGQEIGYGYTF. For the CDR3, the DNA is TGCAGCTCTGGACAGGAGATAGGCTATGGCTACACCTTC.

This clone has a single count. This rearrangement joins TRBV28 to TRBJ2-7; TRBD1 aligns across 9 bases. The CDR3 runs 16 residues. With V trimmed by 7 bases and J by 3 bases, 13 bases remained unmatched. In germline, CDR1 is MDHEN, CDR2 SYDVKM. The CDR3 spells CASIPGGTGTVYEQYF. CDR3 DNA: TGTGCCAGCATCCCAGGCGGGACAGGGACCGTCTACGAGCAGTACTTC.

This clone was seen just once. V and J are TRBV9 and TRBJ2-1; the D gene is possibly TRBD2 (6 bases). Germline V gene lookup returns CDR1 SGDLS and CDR2 YYNGEE. The CDR3 has 15 residues. V dropped 0 bases and J dropped 3 bases, with 10 bases sitting between them. CDR3 nucleotides: TGTGCCAGCAGCGTAGCGGGCGGGAACTACAATGAGCAGTTCTTC. It translates to CASSVAGGNYNEQFF.